This passage covers 18 T cell receptor beta chains from one sample sequenced in a study of a mutant IDH1 vaccine in newly diagnosed glioma. Indicated time point: week 5, during vaccination. The study gave 300 ug of mutant IDH1 20-mer peptide per vaccine dose, with topical imiquimod. TCRdb's table, derived via immunoSEQ multiplex PCR, lists solely in-frame clones and lacks some. The data contain around 30,000 clones, 50% to 60% of them singletons. The antigens of these receptors remain unknown. Sequencing was performed on PBMCs, taken from a glioma patient whose treatment included an IDH1 peptide vaccine. These receptors were collected from a woman under 30 with glioma.

V usage is TRBV19 and J usage is TRBJ1-1; D is ambiguous. The CDR3 contains 13 residues. The V end lost 7 bases, the J end lost 0 bases, and 9 bases lay between the germline ends. Germline assignment: CDR1 LNHDA and CDR2 SQIVND (reference sequence). In DNA, the CDR3 is TGTGCCAGTACCCCCAAACTGAACACTGAAGCTTTCTTT. Residues: CASTPKLNTEAFF.

This clone was counted between two and nine times. V and J are TRBV29-1 and TRBJ2-3, with D uncertain. With 6 bases removed from V and 10 bases from J, the gap between germline ends came to 17 bases. Germline CDR1 is SQVTM and CDR2 is ANQGSEA. CDR3 size: 12 residues. Here the CDR3 reads CSVGRVLEAQYF. The CDR3 DNA reads as TGCAGCGTGGGTCGGGTCCTCGAGGCGCAGTATTTT.

This clone has only a few counts. This rearrangement joins TRBV9 to TRBJ1-3, with D unclear. V was shortened by 7 bases and J by 9 bases, with 14 bases between the two germline ends. Germline V gene lookup returns CDR1 SGDLS and CDR2 YYNGEE. This CDR3 is built from 12 residues. CDR3 protein: CASGSNGGTIYF. In DNA, the CDR3 is TGTGCCAGCGGCTCTAATGGAGGCACCATATATTTT.

This clone was counted only a few times. The CDR3, as DNA: TGCAGCGTTGGGGCAGGTGTCGGAAACACCATATATTTT. This codes for CSVGAGVGNTIYF. V and J are TRBV29-1 and TRBJ1-3; no clear D gene. CDR3 length equals 13 residues. V shed 4 bases and J shed 4 bases, with 11 bases lying between them. Germline CDR1 and CDR2: SQVTM and ANQGSEA.

This chain joins TRBV28 and TRBJ2-5; a weak D match, TRBD2 (5 bases). Germline loops: CDR1 MDHEN, CDR2 SYDVKM. The CDR3 has 14 residues. V shed 2 bases and J shed 5 bases, with 12 bases lying between them. CDR3 protein: CASSLEGFWETQYF. The CDR3 bases are TGTGCCAGCAGTTTAGAGGGTTTTTGGGAGACCCAGTACTTC.

This clone was detected a few times. The chain couples TRBV7-2 to TRBJ1-1, with D hard to call. Germline loops: CDR1 SGHTA, CDR2 FQGNSA. V gave up 3 bases and J gave up 9 bases, with 8 bases separating them. The CDR3 extends over 11 amino acids. CDR3 in amino acids: CASSFGNQAFF. Here the CDR3 DNA reads TGTGCCAGCAGCTTTGGTAATCAAGCTTTCTTT.

The chain links TRBV5-5 to TRBJ2-7; 8 positions agree with TRBD2. Germline V CDR1 and CDR2: SGHKS, YYEKEE (reference sequence). J gave up 7 bases and V 0 bases, and 9 bases lay outside the gene matches. This CDR3 region has 15 residues. CDR3 amino acids: CASSLATGGPWEQYF. CDR3 coding DNA: TGTGCCAGCAGCTTGGCCACGGGGGGGCCATGGGAGCAGTACTTC.

The CDR3 region is CASSLAQNNQPQHF. The DNA of the CDR3 is TGTGCCAGCAGCTTAGCACAGAACAATCAGCCCCAGCATTTT. J is TRBJ1-5 and V is TRBV7-8; no clear D. The germline CDR1 and CDR2 sequences are SGHVS and FQNEAQ. The CDR3 sequence is 14 residues long. Deletions cut 0 bases from V and 3 bases from J, with 6 bases between.

The chain is built from TRBV29-1 and TRBJ2-7, with 9 nucleotides matching TRBD1. This CDR3 is built from 15 residues. The trim removed 7 bases at V and 2 bases at J, leaving 12 bases unmatched. Germline V gives CDR1 SQVTM, CDR2 ANQGSEA. The CDR3 protein is CSAGTGSTWAYEQYF. In DNA form, the CDR3 reads TGCAGCGCCGGGACAGGGTCGACTTGGGCCTACGAGCAGTACTTC.

This clone has a handful of counts. The chain employs TRBV30 and TRBJ2-2; D is unclear. Trimming pared 5 bases from V and 3 bases from J, leaving 7 bases between. Germline V gives CDR1 GTSNPN, CDR2 SVGIG (reference sequence). This CDR3 region has 12 residues. Here the CDR3 reads CAWGRDTGELFF. The CDR3 DNA follows: TGTGCCTGGGGCAGAGACACCGGGGAGCTGTTTTTT.

The chain couples TRBV7-6 to TRBJ1-2, with D hard to call. Per germline, CDR1 SGHVS and CDR2 FNYEAQ. CDR3 size: 14 residues. The V gene lost 6 bases and the J gene lost 4 bases, with 15 bases spanning the gap. CDR3 sequence: CASSPEPGTYGYTF. CDR3 sequence (DNA): TGTGCCAGCAGTCCTGAGCCAGGTACCTATGGCTACACCTTC.

This chain connects TRBV6-6 to TRBJ2-5, with 7 bases fitting TRBD1. Losses at the gene ends were 2 bases for V and 2 bases for J; bases not matched to a gene: 5. CDR3 length: 15 residues. The V gene's germline CDR1 is MNHNY and CDR2 SVGAGI (reference sequence). CDR3 protein: CASSYRRDSQETQYF. The CDR3 DNA reads TGTGCCAGCAGTTACCGAAGGGACAGTCAAGAGACCCAGTACTTC.

The chain uses TRBV5-4 and TRBJ2-1; TRBD2 agrees at 14 bases. The V gene's germline CDR1 is SGHNT and CDR2 YYREEE (reference sequence). V trimming: 3 bases; J trimming: 5 bases; junction bases outside the gene matches: 4. The CDR3 runs to 16 residues. CDR3 loop: CASSSTSGRANNEQFF. Here the CDR3 DNA reads TGTGCCAGCAGCTCGACTAGCGGGAGGGCTAACAATGAGCAGTTCTTC.

This chain uses TRBV4-2 with TRBJ2-1; D not certain. The CDR3 loop spans 12 amino acids. The germline V gene has CDR1 LGHNA and CDR2 YNFKEQ. V shed 2 bases and J shed 9 bases, with 8 bases lying between them. The CDR3 loop is CASSQTIGEQFF. Here the CDR3 DNA reads TGTGCCAGCAGCCAAACCATCGGTGAGCAGTTCTTC.

The chain couples TRBV30 to TRBJ2-7; TRBD1 matches 9 bases. This CDR3 is 15 amino acids long. Germline assignment: CDR1 GTSNPN and CDR2 SVGIG (reference sequence). After removal of 2 bases from V and 2 bases from J, the junction contained 7 bases not matched to a gene. The CDR3 is CAWSRQGVPPYEQYF. CDR3 nucleotide sequence: TGTGCCTGGAGTCGACAGGGGGTACCCCCCTACGAGCAGTACTTC.

The chain employs TRBV4-3 and TRBJ2-4; 7 positions agree with TRBD2. The CDR3 runs to 17 residues. Trimming took 0 bases from V and 3 from J; bases not matched to a gene: 8. Germline V CDR1 and CDR2: LGHNA, YSLEER. The CDR3 DNA reads as TGCGCCAGCAGCCAAGATCGAGGCGGGAGCGGCAAAAACATTCAGTACTTC. Translating gives CASSQDRGGSGKNIQYF.

In this sample, this clone turned up a few times. The rearrangement uses TRBV2 and TRBJ1-5; D is undetermined. Germline CDR1 is SNHLY and CDR2 is FYNNEI. Trimming pared 3 bases from V and 0 bases from J, leaving 9 bases between. This CDR3 is built from 15 residues. The CDR3, as DNA: TGTGCCAGCAGTGATGGGTGGACTAGCAATCAGCCCCAGCATTTT. Translating it yields CASSDGWTSNQPQHF.

The chain recombines TRBV30 with TRBJ2-3, with D uncertain. V was shortened by 2 bases and J by 4 bases, with 10 bases between the two germline ends. There are 13 residues in the CDR3. Germline V gene sequence: CDR1 GTSNPN, CDR2 SVGIG (reference sequence). The CDR3 DNA follows: TGTGCCTGGAGTTCTGGTGGGGCAGATACGCAGTATTTT. This sequence encodes CAWSSGGADTQYF.